A single sample gave rise to the 10 T cell receptor beta chains below, sequenced in a study of T cells expressing NK-cell markers. No DNA is given; TCRdb re-called the 5' RACE reads and lists each CDR3 protein once. The sample table sets out about 260,000 distinct CDR3 sequences. Sequenced input: blood T cells: a sorted CD56 or NKG2C T cell subset, CD4+ or CD8+ T cells, or bulk PBMC T cells (not recorded which). The receptor set was obtained from a young man in good health.

The CDR3 spells CATSSEGVTGRFGETQYF. J is TRBJ2-5 and V is TRBV15; TCRdb's D gene call, TRBD1, goes unchecked for lack of DNA. This CDR3 is built from 18 residues. Per the germline V gene, CDR1 is LNHNV and CDR2 is YYDKDF (reference sequence).

The rearrangement joins TRBV20-1 to TRBJ1-5. Germline CDR1 is DFQATT and CDR2 is SNEGSKA (reference sequence). The CDR3 covers 14 residues. CDR3 amino acids: CSARVRERNQPQHF.

The V call is TRBV7-9, the J call TRBJ2-1; TCRdb reports TRBD1, a call that lacks DNA to check it against. CDR3 size: 13 residues. The germline gives CDR1 SEHNR, CDR2 FQNEAQ (reference sequence). Here the CDR3 reads CASSPRTSNEQFF.

The rearrangement joins TRBV19 to TRBJ1-1. Germline CDR1 and CDR2: LNHDA and SQIVND (reference sequence). The CDR3 is made up of 15 amino acids. The chain's CDR3 is CASSIGLRSNTEAFF.

The genes are TRBV6-1 and TRBJ2-1; the TCRdb D gene call, TRBD2, has no DNA to confirm it. CDR1 and CDR2 from the germline V gene are MNHNS and SASEGT. This CDR3 region has 13 residues. The CDR3 sequence: CATLAGDYNEQFF.

This chain links TRBV6-1 with TRBJ1-6; the D call of TRBD1 rests on TCRdb alone, since no DNA is present to check it. This CDR3 has 15 residues. Germline V gives CDR1 MNHNS, CDR2 SASEGT. CDR3 loop: CASSEALGRGKPLHF.

The chain couples TRBV7-9 to TRBJ2-7; checking the TCRdb D call of TRBD1 is not possible without DNA. Germline CDR1 and CDR2: SEHNR and FQNEAQ (reference sequence). The CDR3 is made up of 18 amino acids. The CDR3 sequence: CASSRRGGLGQGANEQYF.

The chain links TRBV10-3 to TRBJ2-2. CDR3 length equals 16 residues. Looked up from germline, CDR1 is ENHRY and CDR2 is SYGVKD. The CDR3 reads CAISDRVSRGTGELFF.

V usage is TRBV29-1 and J usage is TRBJ2-3; the TRBD2 assignment by TCRdb is unverifiable without DNA. The CDR3 is 15 amino acids. CDR1 and CDR2 (germline): SQVTM, ANQGSEA. The CDR3 sequence: CSVQKRELITDTQYF.

The V and J genes are TRBV5-6 and TRBJ2-1; no DNA is available, so the TRBD1 call from TCRdb remains unchecked. The CDR3 consists of 11 residues. Germline V gene sequence: CDR1 SGHDT, CDR2 YYEEEE. This chain's CDR3 is CASSRTGGEFF.